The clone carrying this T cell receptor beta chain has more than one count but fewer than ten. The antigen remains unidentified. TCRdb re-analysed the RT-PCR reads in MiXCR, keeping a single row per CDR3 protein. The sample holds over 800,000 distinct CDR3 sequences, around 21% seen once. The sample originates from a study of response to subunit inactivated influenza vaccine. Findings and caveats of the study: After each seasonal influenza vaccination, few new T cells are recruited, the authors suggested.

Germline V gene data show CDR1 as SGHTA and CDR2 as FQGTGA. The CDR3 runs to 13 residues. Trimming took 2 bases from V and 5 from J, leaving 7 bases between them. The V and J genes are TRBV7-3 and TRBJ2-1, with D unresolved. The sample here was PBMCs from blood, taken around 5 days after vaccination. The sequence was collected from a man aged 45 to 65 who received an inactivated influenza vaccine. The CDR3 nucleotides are TGTGCCAGCAGCTTACAACCCAACAATGAGCAGTTCTTC. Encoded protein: CASSLQPNNEQFF.